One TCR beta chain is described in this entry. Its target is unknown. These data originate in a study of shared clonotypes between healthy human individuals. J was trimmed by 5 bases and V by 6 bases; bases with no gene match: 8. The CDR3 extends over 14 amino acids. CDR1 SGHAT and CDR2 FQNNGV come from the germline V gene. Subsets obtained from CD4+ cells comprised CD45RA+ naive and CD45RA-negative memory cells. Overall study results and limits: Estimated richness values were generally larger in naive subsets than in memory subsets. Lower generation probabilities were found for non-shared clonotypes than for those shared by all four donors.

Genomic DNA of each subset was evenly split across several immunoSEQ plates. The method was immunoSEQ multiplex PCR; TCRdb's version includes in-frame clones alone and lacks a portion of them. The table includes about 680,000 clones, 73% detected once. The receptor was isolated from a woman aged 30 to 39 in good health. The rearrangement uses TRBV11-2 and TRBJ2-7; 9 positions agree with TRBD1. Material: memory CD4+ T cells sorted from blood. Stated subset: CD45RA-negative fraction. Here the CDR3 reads CASSNDRGSHEQYF. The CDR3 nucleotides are TGTGCCAGCAGTAATGACAGGGGGAGCCACGAGCAGTACTTC.